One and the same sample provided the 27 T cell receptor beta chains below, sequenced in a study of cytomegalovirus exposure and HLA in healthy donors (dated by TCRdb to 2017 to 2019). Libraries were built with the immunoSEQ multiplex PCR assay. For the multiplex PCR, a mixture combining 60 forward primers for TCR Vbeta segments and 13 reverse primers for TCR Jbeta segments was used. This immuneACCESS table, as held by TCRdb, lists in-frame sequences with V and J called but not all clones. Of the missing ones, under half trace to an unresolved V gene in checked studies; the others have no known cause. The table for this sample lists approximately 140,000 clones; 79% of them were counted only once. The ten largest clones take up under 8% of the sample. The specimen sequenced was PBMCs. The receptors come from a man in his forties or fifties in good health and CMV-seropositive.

In DNA, the CDR3 is TGTGCCAGCTCGGGGCAGTCGGGCACAGATACGCAGTATTTT. Encoded protein: CASSGQSGTDTQYF. The rearrangement joins TRBV18 to TRBJ2-3, with D perhaps TRBD1 (5 bases). The CDR3 is 14 amino acids. Trimming left V 6 bases short and J 1 base short, with 11 bases between. Germline lookup yields CDR1 KGHSH and CDR2 LQKENI.

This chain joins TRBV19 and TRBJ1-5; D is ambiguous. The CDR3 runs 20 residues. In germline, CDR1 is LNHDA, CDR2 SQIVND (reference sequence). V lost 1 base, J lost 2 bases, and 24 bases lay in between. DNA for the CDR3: TGTGCCAGTAGTATAGTCACCCGGACTTCCCTAGGAGTTCGCAATCAGCCCCAGCATTTT. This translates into CASSIVTRTSLGVRNQPQHF.

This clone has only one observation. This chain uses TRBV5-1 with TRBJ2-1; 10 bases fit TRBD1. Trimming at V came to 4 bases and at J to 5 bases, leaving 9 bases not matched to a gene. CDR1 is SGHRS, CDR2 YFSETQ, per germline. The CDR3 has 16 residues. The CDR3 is CASSRAPGQGNNEQFF. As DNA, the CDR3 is TGCGCCAGCAGCCGTGCACCGGGACAGGGGAACAATGAGCAGTTCTTC.

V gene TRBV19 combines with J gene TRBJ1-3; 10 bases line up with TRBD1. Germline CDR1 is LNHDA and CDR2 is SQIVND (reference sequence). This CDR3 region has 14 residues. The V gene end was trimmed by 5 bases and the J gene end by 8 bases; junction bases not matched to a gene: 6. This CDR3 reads CASSSTGGRDTIYF. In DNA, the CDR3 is TGTGCCAGTAGTTCGACAGGGGGCCGTGACACCATATATTTT.

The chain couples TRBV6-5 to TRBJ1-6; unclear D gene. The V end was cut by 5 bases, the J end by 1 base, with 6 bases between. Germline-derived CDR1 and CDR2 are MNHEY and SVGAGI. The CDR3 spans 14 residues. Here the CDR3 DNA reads TGTGCCAGCAGTAGGGAGTCCTATAATTCACCCCTCCACTTT. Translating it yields CASSRESYNSPLHF.

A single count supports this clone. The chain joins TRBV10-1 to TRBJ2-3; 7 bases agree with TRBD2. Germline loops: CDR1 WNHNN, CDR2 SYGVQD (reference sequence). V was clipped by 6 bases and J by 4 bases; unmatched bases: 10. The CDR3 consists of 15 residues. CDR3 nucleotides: TGCGCCAGCAGCAGGACTAGAAGGGCCCCAGATACGCAGTATTTT. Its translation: CASSRTRRAPDTQYF.

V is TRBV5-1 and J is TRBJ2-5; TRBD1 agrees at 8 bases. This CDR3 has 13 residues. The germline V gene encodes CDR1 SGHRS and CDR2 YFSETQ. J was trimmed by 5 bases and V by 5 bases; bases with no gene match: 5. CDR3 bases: TGCGCCAGCAGAGCACAGGGGGAGGAGACCCAGTACTTC. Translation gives CASRAQGEETQYF.

The CDR3 region is CASSTSGYEQYF. The CDR3 DNA follows: TGTGCCAGCAGCACTAGCGGCTACGAGCAGTACTTC. The chain uses TRBV5-5 and TRBJ2-7; the match to TRBD2 covers 8 bases. Germline V CDR1 and CDR2: SGHKS, YYEKEE (reference sequence). This CDR3 has 12 residues. The junction had 0 bases not matched to a gene; V was cut back by 4 bases and J by 3 bases.

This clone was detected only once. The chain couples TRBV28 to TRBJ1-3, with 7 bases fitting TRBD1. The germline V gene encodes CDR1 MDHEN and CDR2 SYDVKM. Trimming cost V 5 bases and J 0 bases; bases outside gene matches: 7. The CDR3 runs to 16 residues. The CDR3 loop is CASSTQGQSSGNTIYF. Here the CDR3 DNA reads TGTGCCAGCAGTACCCAGGGACAGAGCTCTGGAAACACCATATATTTT.

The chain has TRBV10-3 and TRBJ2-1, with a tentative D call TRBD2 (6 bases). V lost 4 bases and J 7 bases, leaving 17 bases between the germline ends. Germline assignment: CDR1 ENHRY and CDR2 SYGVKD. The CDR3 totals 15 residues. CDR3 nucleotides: TGTGCCATCAGTGTTGAGGGACTCTTAAAGAATGAGCAGTTCTTC. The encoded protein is CAISVEGLLKNEQFF.

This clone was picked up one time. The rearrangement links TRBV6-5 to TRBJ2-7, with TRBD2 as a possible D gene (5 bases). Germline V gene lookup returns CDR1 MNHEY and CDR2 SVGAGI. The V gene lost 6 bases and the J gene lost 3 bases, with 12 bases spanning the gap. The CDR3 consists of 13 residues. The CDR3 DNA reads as TGTGCCAGCAGCTACGGCCGGGGCTACGAGCAGTACTTC. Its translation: CASSYGRGYEQYF.

CDR3 sequence (DNA): TGCGCCAGCAGCCAATCTCGCGGGAGCTCGGTGTGGAATGAGCAGTTCTTC. It yields the protein CASSQSRGSSVWNEQFF. The J gene is TRBJ2-1, the V gene TRBV4-1; 7 nucleotides line up with TRBD2. The CDR3 sequence is 17 residues long. Germline trimming cut 2 bases from V and 7 bases from J; bases unmatched to any gene: 14. Germline values: CDR1 MGHRA, CDR2 YSYEKL.

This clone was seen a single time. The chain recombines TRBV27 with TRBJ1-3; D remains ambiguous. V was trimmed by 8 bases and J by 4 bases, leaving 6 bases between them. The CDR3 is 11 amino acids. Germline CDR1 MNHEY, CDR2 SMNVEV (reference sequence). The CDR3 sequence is CASRAGNTIYF. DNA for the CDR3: TGTGCCAGCCGCGCGGGAAACACCATATATTTT.

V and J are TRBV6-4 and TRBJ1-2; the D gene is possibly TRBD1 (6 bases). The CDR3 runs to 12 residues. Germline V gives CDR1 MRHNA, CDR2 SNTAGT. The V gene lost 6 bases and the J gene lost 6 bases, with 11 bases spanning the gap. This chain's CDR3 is CASRKKGDGYTF. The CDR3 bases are TGTGCCAGCAGAAAAAAGGGGGATGGCTACACCTTC.

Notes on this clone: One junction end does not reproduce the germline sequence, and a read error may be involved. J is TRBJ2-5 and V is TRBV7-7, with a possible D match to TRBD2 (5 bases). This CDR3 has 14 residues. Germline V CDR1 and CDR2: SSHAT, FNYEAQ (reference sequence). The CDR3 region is CASSFELWEETQYF. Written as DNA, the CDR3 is TGTGCTAGCAGCTTTGAGCTGTGGGAGGAGACCCAGTACTTC.

The CDR3 coding sequence is TGTGCCAGCACCCGTACGGGTTCAGAGACCCAGTACTTC. Its translation is CASTRTGSETQYF. The chain uses TRBV9 and TRBJ2-5, with no clear D. The CDR3 has 13 amino acids. The germline V and J ends were trimmed by 6 bases and 4 bases, with 13 bases remaining between them. Germline V gene lookup returns CDR1 SGDLS and CDR2 YYNGEE.

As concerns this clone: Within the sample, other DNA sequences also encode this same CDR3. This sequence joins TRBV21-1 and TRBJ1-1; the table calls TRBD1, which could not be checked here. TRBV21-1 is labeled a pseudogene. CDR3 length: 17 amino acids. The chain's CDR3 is CASSNTLGTAMNTEAFF. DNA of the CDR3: TGTGCCAGCAGCAACACGCTCGGGACAGCAATGAACACTGAAGCTTTCTTT.

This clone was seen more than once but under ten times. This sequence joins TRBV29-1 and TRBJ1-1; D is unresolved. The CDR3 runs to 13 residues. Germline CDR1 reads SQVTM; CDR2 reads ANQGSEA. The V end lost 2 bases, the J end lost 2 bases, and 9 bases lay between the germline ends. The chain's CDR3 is CSVESVFNTEAFF. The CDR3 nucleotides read TGCAGCGTTGAATCCGTATTCAACACTGAAGCTTTCTTT.

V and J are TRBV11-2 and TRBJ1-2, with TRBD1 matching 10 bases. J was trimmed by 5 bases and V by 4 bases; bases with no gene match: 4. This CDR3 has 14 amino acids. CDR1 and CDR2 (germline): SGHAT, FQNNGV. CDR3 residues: CASSSGTGAYGYTF. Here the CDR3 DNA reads TGTGCCAGCAGCTCCGGGACAGGGGCTTATGGCTACACCTTC.

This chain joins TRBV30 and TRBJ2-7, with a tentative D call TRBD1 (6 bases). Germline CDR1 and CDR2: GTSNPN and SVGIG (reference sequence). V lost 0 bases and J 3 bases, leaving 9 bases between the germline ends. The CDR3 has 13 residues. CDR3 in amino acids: CAWSVNRDYEQYF. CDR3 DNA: TGTGCCTGGAGTGTAAACAGGGACTACGAGCAGTACTTC.

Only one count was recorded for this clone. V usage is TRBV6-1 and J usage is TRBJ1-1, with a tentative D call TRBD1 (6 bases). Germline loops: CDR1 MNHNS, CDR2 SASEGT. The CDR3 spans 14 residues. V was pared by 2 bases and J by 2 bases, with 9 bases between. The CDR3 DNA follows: TGTGCCAGCAGTGAACAGGGGTTAAACACTGAAGCTTTCTTT. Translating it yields CASSEQGLNTEAFF.

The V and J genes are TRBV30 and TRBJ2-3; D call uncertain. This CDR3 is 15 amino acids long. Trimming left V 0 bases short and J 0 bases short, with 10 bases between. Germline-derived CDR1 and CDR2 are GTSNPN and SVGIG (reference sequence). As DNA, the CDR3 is TGTGCCTGGAGTGTTAGCACTACTAGCACAGATACGCAGTATTTT. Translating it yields CAWSVSTTSTDTQYF.

The DNA of the CDR3 is TGCAGCGTTCCGACAGGGCAGGCAAGCACTGAAGCTTTCTTT. Translating it yields CSVPTGQASTEAFF. V gene TRBV29-1 combines with J gene TRBJ1-1; TRBD1 matches at 7 bases. Germline CDR1 and CDR2: SQVTM and ANQGSEA. J was trimmed by 4 bases and V by 5 bases; bases with no gene match: 10. CDR3 length equals 14 residues.

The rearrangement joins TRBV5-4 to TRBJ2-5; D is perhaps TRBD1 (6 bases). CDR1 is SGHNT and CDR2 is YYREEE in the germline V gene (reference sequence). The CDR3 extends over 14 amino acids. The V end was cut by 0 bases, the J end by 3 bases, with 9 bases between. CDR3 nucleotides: TGTGCCAGCAGCTTGGCAGGGGTGAAAGAGACCCAGTACTTC. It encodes CASSLAGVKETQYF.

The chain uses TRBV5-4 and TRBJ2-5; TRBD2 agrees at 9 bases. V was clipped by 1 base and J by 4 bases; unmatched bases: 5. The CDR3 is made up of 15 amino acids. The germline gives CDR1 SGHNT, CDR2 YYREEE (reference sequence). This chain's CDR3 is CASSLSLAGSETQYF. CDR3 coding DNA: TGTGCCAGCAGCTTGAGTCTAGCGGGATCAGAGACCCAGTACTTC.

Here the CDR3 DNA reads TGTGCCAGTAGTATGGGGCAGGGGGCGTTAAATCAGCCCCAGCATTTT. It encodes CASSMGQGALNQPQHF. V usage is TRBV19 and J usage is TRBJ1-5, with 8 bases that match TRBD1. This CDR3 contains 16 residues. Germline V gene data show CDR1 as LNHDA and CDR2 as SQIVND (reference sequence). J gave up 4 bases and V 3 bases, and 8 bases lay outside the gene matches.

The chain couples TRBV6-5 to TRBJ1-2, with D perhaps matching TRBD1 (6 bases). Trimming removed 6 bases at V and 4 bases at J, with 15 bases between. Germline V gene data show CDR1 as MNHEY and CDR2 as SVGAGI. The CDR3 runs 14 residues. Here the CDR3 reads CASSKSDSIYGYTF. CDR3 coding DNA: TGTGCCAGCAGCAAGTCGGACAGCATCTATGGCTACACCTTC.